This is a list of T cell receptor beta chains from one sample in a study of control samples from healthy donors and cancer patients. TCRdb's table, derived via immunoSEQ multiplex PCR, lists solely in-frame clones and lacks some. The table lists fewer than 95,000 clones, approximately 86% of them singletons. Sequenced sample: blood. The receptors come from a woman between 50 and 59 years old in good health. Each CDR3 is given with its conserved first and last residue. Only part of the rows carry a size: once, few, many, or a class if the clone is expanded.

length: 12; V: TRBV6-6; size: NA; CDR3: CASSYEGYEQYF
length: 14; V: TRBV20-1; size: once; CDR3: CSASPYSGANVLTF
length: 15; V: TRBV7-2; size: NA; CDR3: CASSLQGGNYNEQFF
length: 17; V: TRBV7-9; size: NA; CDR3: CASSPPSWGPSYNEQFF
length: 16; V: TRBV19; size: NA; CDR3: CASSISSGTGYSPLHF
length: 13; V: TRBV18; size: NA; CDR3: CASSPLADNEQFF
length: 12; V: TRBV11-2; size: NA; CDR3: CASSQTSNEQFF
length: 15; V: TRBV19; size: NA; CDR3: CASSKTSGDYYEQYF
length: 17; V: TRBV27; size: NA; CDR3: CASSFKGTLKGRDTQYF
length: 18; V: TRBV7-9; size: many; CDR3: CASTIYDSPPTLNYGYTF
length: 16; V: TRBV7-3; size: NA; CDR3: CASSLLAGGTNTEAFF